These 29 T cell receptor beta chains originate from one sample sequenced in a study of cytomegalovirus exposure and HLA in healthy donors (dated by TCRdb to about 2017). Library generation was performed with the immunoSEQ multiplex PCR assay. For the multiplex PCR, a mixture combining 60 forward primers for TCR Vbeta segments and 13 reverse primers for TCR Jbeta segments was used. The clones in this table, taken by TCRdb from immuneACCESS, are in-frame only. Not every clone is retained; where verified, under half of the shortfall comes from an unresolved V gene, and the cause of the rest is unknown. The sample table holds tens of thousands of clones, of which under 85% were seen once. The ten top clones hold around 3% of the sample. Sequenced material: PBMCs. The receptor source for this set is a man younger than 40 in good health and CMV-seronegative.

The chain carries TRBV6-5 and TRBJ1-4, with TRBD1 as a possible D gene (5 bases). Germline V gene sequence: CDR1 MNHEY, CDR2 SVGAGI. There are 13 residues in the CDR3. Trimming left V 4 bases short and J 8 bases short, with 11 bases between. CDR3 bases: TGTGCCAGCAGTTTGTCAGGGAAGGAAAAACTGTTTTTT. It yields the protein CASSLSGKEKLFF.

The chain uses TRBV15 and TRBJ2-3, with 8 positions matching TRBD2. There are 17 residues in the CDR3. V trimming: 4 bases; J trimming: 2 bases; junction bases outside the gene matches: 11. CDR1 and CDR2 (germline): LNHNV, YYDKDF (reference sequence). CDR3 in amino acids: CATSNQARGGHTDTQYF. DNA of the CDR3: TGTGCCACCAGCAATCAAGCCCGGGGGGGCCACACAGATACGCAGTATTTT. Variable domain in full (rest from reference TRBV15 and TRBJ2-3): DAMVIQNPRYQVTQFGKPVTLSCSQTLNHNVMYWYQQKSSQAPKLLFHYYDKDFNNEADTPDNFQSRRPNTSFCFLDIRSPGLGDTAMYLCATSNQARGGHTDTQYFGPGTRLTVL.

The V gene is TRBV5-1, the J gene TRBJ1-1; D is undetermined. CDR1 and CDR2 from the germline V gene are SGHRS and YFSETQ. Trimming removed 0 bases at V and 3 bases at J, with 12 bases between. CDR3 length: 15 amino acids. CDR3 region: CASSLAFGGDTEAFF. CDR3 coding DNA: TGCGCCAGCAGCTTGGCCTTTGGCGGGGACACTGAAGCTTTCTTT.

This clone has more than one count but fewer than ten. The chain carries TRBV7-3 and TRBJ2-2, with TRBD1 matching over 7 bases. Per the germline V gene, CDR1 is SGHTA and CDR2 is FQGTGA. The CDR3 is 15 amino acids. After removal of 4 bases from V and 0 bases from J, the junction contained 2 bases not matched to a gene. CDR3 sequence (DNA): TGTGCCAGCAGCTCGCAGGGGGCGAACACCGGGGAGCTGTTTTTT. Amino acid sequence: CASSSQGANTGELFF.

The gene calls are TRBV28 and TRBJ1-4; D uncertain. The V end was cut by 1 base, the J end by 5 bases, with 20 bases between. Germline-derived CDR1 and CDR2 are MDHEN and SYDVKM. The CDR3 contains 18 residues. The DNA for the CDR3 is TGTGCCAGCAGTTTATCGGGCCACACGGGAAGAGGGAATGAAAAACTGTTTTTT. This gives the protein CASSLSGHTGRGNEKLFF. The variable domain in full, completed from reference TRBV28 and TRBJ1-4, reads DVKVTQSSRYLVKRTGEKVFLECVQDMDHENMFWYRQDPGLGLRLIYFSYDVKMKEKGDIPEGYSVSREKKERFSLILESASTNQTSMYLCASSLSGHTGRGNEKLFFGSGTQLSVL.

The CDR3 sequence is CASSLGPTGEQYF. DNA for the CDR3: TGTGCCAGCAGCTTAGGACCGACTGGCGAGCAGTACTTC. The chain is built from TRBV11-3 and TRBJ2-7; D is unclear. Trimming took off 1 base at V and 6 bases at J, with 10 bases between the two ends. CDR1 and CDR2 (germline): SGHNT, YENEEA. This CDR3 contains 13 residues.

The chain carries TRBV4-3 and TRBJ2-7; D perhaps matches TRBD1 (5 bases). This CDR3 has 15 amino acids. The V end lost 0 bases, the J end lost 3 bases, and 12 bases lay between the germline ends. CDR1 and CDR2 (germline): LGHNA, YSLEER. CDR3 nucleotides: TGCGCCAGCAGCCAAGAAAAATTAGGACACTACGAGCAGTACTTC. It specifies CASSQEKLGHYEQYF.

CDR3 sequence: CASSFMGEGNEKLFF. DNA of the CDR3: TGCGCCAGCAGCTTTATGGGGGAGGGGAATGAAAAACTGTTTTTT. The chain couples TRBV5-1 to TRBJ1-4; possibly TRBD1 for D (5 bases). Per the germline V gene, CDR1 is SGHRS and CDR2 is YFSETQ. V lost 2 bases to trimming and J lost 5 bases, with 13 bases between them. The CDR3 has 15 amino acids.

This chain connects TRBV7-9 to TRBJ1-3; maybe TRBD1 (5 bases). Germline V lookup: CDR1 SEHNR, CDR2 FQNEAQ (reference sequence). This CDR3 is built from 14 residues. Trimming shortened V by 3 bases and J by 4 bases, and 10 bases separated the two germline ends. This chain's CDR3 is CASSFGGSGNTIYF. The CDR3 DNA reads TGTGCCAGCAGCTTCGGGGGGTCGGGAAACACCATATATTTT. Full variable domain (rest looked up from reference TRBV7-9 and TRBJ1-3): DTGVSQNPRHKITKRGQNVTFRCDPISEHNRLYWYRQTLGQGPEFLTYFQNEAQLEKSRLLSDRFSAERPKGSFSTLEIQRTEQGDSAMYLCASSFGGSGNTIYFGEGSWLTVV.

The V call is TRBV7-2, the J call TRBJ1-2; the match to TRBD1 covers 7 bases. This CDR3 is 15 amino acids long. CDR1 and CDR2 (germline): SGHTA, FQGNSA. V gave up 1 base and J gave up 4 bases; unmatched junction bases: 6. CDR3 region: CASSLDAGGSYGYTF. The CDR3 nucleotides read TGTGCCAGCAGCTTAGATGCAGGGGGAAGCTATGGCTACACCTTC.

V usage is TRBV5-1 and J usage is TRBJ1-5; D may be TRBD1 (5 bases). CDR1 is SGHRS and CDR2 is YFSETQ in the germline V gene. The V and J ends lost 4 bases and 2 bases respectively, with 10 bases between them. The CDR3 sequence is 14 residues long. Here the CDR3 DNA reads TGCGCCAGCAGCCAGGGAAGTGGCAATCAGCCCCAGCATTTT. This sequence encodes CASSQGSGNQPQHF. The full variable domain, with the rest looked up from reference TRBV5-1 and TRBJ1-5, is KAGVTQTPRYLIKTRGQQVTLSCSPISGHRSVSWYQQTPGQGLQFLFEYFSETQRNKGNFPGRFSGRQFSNSRSEMNVSTLELGDSALYLCASSQGSGNQPQHFGDGTRLSIL.

The rearrangement joins TRBV28 to TRBJ1-2; D perhaps matches TRBD1 (5 bases). Germline CDR1 is MDHEN and CDR2 is SYDVKM. There are 15 residues in the CDR3. V was pared by 2 bases and J by 2 bases, with 12 bases between. The CDR3 DNA is TGTGCCAGCAGTTTAGGCGGCAGGGTCAACTATGGCTACACCTTC. Translating gives CASSLGGRVNYGYTF.

This clone appeared a few times. V usage is TRBV27 and J usage is TRBJ1-6; 8 positions match TRBD1. There are 17 residues in the CDR3. V lost 8 bases and J lost 0; bases outside the gene matches: 9. CDR1 MNHEY and CDR2 SMNVEV come from the germline V gene (reference sequence). CDR3 residues: CASSRDRRSSYNSPLHF. In DNA, the CDR3 is TGTGCCAGCTCCCGGGACAGGAGAAGCTCCTATAATTCACCCCTCCACTTT.

The chain has TRBV27 and TRBJ2-3, with 7 bases that match TRBD1. Germline CDR1 is MNHEY and CDR2 is SMNVEV (reference sequence). The CDR3 contains 17 residues. V gave up 0 bases and J gave up 11 bases; unmatched junction bases: 17. For the CDR3, the DNA is TGTGCCAGCAGTTTATCCGCGACGGGACAGATTATAAAAAGGCAGTATTTT. The encoded protein is CASSLSATGQIIKRQYF.

V is TRBV30 and J is TRBJ2-1; 8 bases fit TRBD2. The length of the CDR3 is 12 residues. Losses at the gene ends were 3 bases for V and 10 bases for J; bases not matched to a gene: 5. Germline V lookup: CDR1 GTSNPN, CDR2 SVGIG (reference sequence). The CDR3 protein is CAWRLPGGEQFF. CDR3 nucleotides: TGTGCCTGGAGGCTACCGGGGGGGGAGCAGTTCTTC. The variable domain in full, with the rest retrieved from reference TRBV30 and TRBJ2-1, is SQTIHQWPATLVQPVGSPLSLECTVEGTSNPNLYWYRQAAGRGLQLLFYSVGIGQISSEVPQNLSASRPQDRQFILSSKKLLLSDSGFYLCAWRLPGGEQFFGPGTRLTVL.

V usage is TRBV7-9 and J usage is TRBJ1-1, with a weak D call TRBD1 (6 bases). Trimming cost V 6 bases and J 6 bases, with 23 bases left between them. The CDR3 contains 16 residues. In germline, CDR1 is SEHNR, CDR2 FQNEAQ (reference sequence). The CDR3 region has the DNA TGTGCCAGCAGTTCGAGGGGGTTGAGGGGTAACCCTGAAGCTTTCTTT. It is translated as CASSSRGLRGNPEAFF.

This clone was observed once. The V call is TRBV7-9, the J call TRBJ2-2; possibly TRBD2 for D (6 bases). Trimming left V 2 bases short and J 4 bases short, with 17 bases between. CDR1 and CDR2 (germline): SEHNR, FQNEAQ (reference sequence). The CDR3 is made up of 17 amino acids. CDR3: CASSLIREARGTGELFF. CDR3 DNA: TGTGCCAGCAGCTTAATCAGGGAGGCACGAGGCACCGGGGAGCTGTTTTTT.

The genes are TRBV6-1 and TRBJ1-5; TRBD1 is a possible D gene (5 bases). In germline, CDR1 is MNHNS, CDR2 SASEGT. Deletions cut 6 bases from V and 1 base from J, with 10 bases between. This CDR3 has 14 residues. In nucleotides, the CDR3 is TGTGCCAGCAGGCTCTCAGGGAGCAATCAGCCCCAGCATTTT. This codes for CASRLSGSNQPQHF.

The CDR3 spells CASGRGHQPQHF. DNA for the CDR3: TGTGCTAGTGGCCGAGGTCACCAGCCCCAGCATTTT. This sequence joins TRBV12-5 and TRBJ1-5; D remains unclear. The CDR3 covers 12 residues. CDR1 is LGHNT, CDR2 FRNRAP, per germline. Trimming shortened V by 6 bases and J by 7 bases, and 10 bases separated the two germline ends.

This rearrangement joins TRBV5-6 to TRBJ2-7; D may be TRBD1 (5 bases). The CDR3 totals 14 residues. Germline loops: CDR1 SGHDT, CDR2 YYEEEE. Trimming stripped 3 bases from V and 0 bases from J, with 10 bases between. The CDR3 DNA follows: TGTGCCAGCAGCTCAAGTGACAGCTCCTACGAGCAGTACTTC. It codes for CASSSSDSSYEQYF. The whole variable domain, remainder taken from reference TRBV5-6 and TRBJ2-7, is DAGVTQSPTHLIKTRGQQVTLRCSPKSGHDTVSWYQQALGQGPQFIFQYYEEEERQRGNFPDRFSGHQFPNYSSELNVNALLLGDSALYLCASSSSDSSYEQYFGPGTRLTVT.

The rearrangement uses TRBV12-5 and TRBJ2-3; TRBD1 matches 10 bases. Germline CDR1 and CDR2: LGHNT and FRNRAP. The CDR3 length is 14 residues. V was pared by 7 bases and J by 4 bases, with 5 bases of the junction left unmatched. CDR3 bases: TGTGCTAGTGCCAGACAGGGGGCCTCAGATACGCAGTATTTT. Encoded protein: CASARQGASDTQYF.

A remark on this clone: One end of the junction is discordant with germline, which a read error may explain. The J gene is TRBJ1-1, the V gene TRBV7-3; 7 bases are a match to TRBD1. This CDR3 contains 11 residues. The germline V gene has CDR1 SGHTA and CDR2 FQGTGA. CDR3 residues: CASSLTGVAFF. In nucleotides, the CDR3 is TGTGCCAGCAGCCTAACAGGGGTGGCTTTCTTT.

The rearrangement uses TRBV15 and TRBJ2-2; D gene unclear. Trimming cost V 2 bases and J 6 bases, with 7 bases left between them. Germline CDR1 reads LNHNV; CDR2 reads YYDKDF (reference sequence). The length of the CDR3 is 13 residues. The CDR3 DNA is TGTGCCACCAGCAGAACGGTGGCCGGGGAGCTGTTTTTT. Translated: CATSRTVAGELFF. The whole variable domain, remainder taken from reference TRBV15 and TRBJ2-2, is DAMVIQNPRYQVTQFGKPVTLSCSQTLNHNVMYWYQQKSSQAPKLLFHYYDKDFNNEADTPDNFQSRRPNTSFCFLDIRSPGLGDTAMYLCATSRTVAGELFFGEGSRLTVL.

This clone has just one count. This chain joins TRBV7-8 and TRBJ1-1; D is possibly TRBD1 (5 bases). Germline CDR1 and CDR2: SGHVS and FQNEAQ. There are 14 residues in the CDR3. The V end lost 6 bases, the J end lost 3 bases, and 14 bases lay between the germline ends. CDR3: CASRQGGVDTEAFF. CDR3 DNA sequence: TGTGCCAGCAGACAAGGAGGGGTGGACACTGAAGCTTTCTTT.

This clone was detected only once. V gene TRBV15 combines with J gene TRBJ1-1; a possible D gene is TRBD1 (5 bases). This CDR3 comprises 13 residues. Germline-derived CDR1 and CDR2 are LNHNV and YYDKDF (reference sequence). Trimming cost V 4 bases and J 3 bases, with 9 bases left between them. Here the CDR3 DNA reads TGTGCCACCAGCAAGACAGTTGACACTGAAGCTTTCTTT. As protein: CATSKTVDTEAFF.

This chain connects TRBV6-1 to TRBJ1-1, with unresolved D. Between the trimmed V and J ends, which lost 8 bases and 10 bases, there was a span of 14 bases. Germline CDR1 reads MNHNS; CDR2 reads SASEGT. CDR3 length: 11 amino acids. The CDR3 here is CASSELDGAFF. The DNA for the CDR3 is TGTGCCAGCTCTGAACTAGACGGAGCTTTCTTT.

The rearrangement joins TRBV5-1 to TRBJ2-1; unclear D gene. Germline V gene data show CDR1 as SGHRS and CDR2 as YFSETQ. There are 15 residues in the CDR3. Trimming shortened V by 2 bases and J by 1 base, and 10 bases separated the two germline ends. CDR3 DNA: TGCGCCAGCAGCTTAGTACCCGGTTCCTACAATGAGCAGTTCTTC. This translates into CASSLVPGSYNEQFF.

The V call is TRBV7-9, the J call TRBJ1-1; possible D gene TRBD1, 5 bases. Looked up from germline, CDR1 is SEHNR and CDR2 is FQNEAQ (reference sequence). CDR3 size: 15 residues. V lost 1 base and J 5 bases, leaving 14 bases between the germline ends. CDR3 DNA sequence: TGTGCCAGCAGCTTAGAGGCGGGGGTGCGAACTGAAGCTTTCTTT. The encoded protein is CASSLEAGVRTEAFF.

The chain recombines TRBV12-5 with TRBJ2-4, with a tentative D call TRBD2 (5 bases). This CDR3 is built from 19 residues. Between the trimmed V and J ends, which lost 2 bases and 0 bases, there was a span of 20 bases. The germline V gene encodes CDR1 LGHNT and CDR2 FRNRAP. CDR3 amino acids: CASGLSTPRTRLAKNIQYF. In DNA, the CDR3 is TGTGCTAGTGGTTTGAGCACACCCCGGACTCGCCTAGCCAAAAACATTCAGTACTTC.